Below are 5 T cell receptor beta chains sequenced from a single sample in a study of cytomegalovirus exposure and HLA in healthy donors. The method was immunoSEQ multiplex PCR; TCRdb's version includes in-frame clones alone and lacks a portion of them. The sample has 100,000 to 150,000 clones, 85% to 90% seen once; the top ten hold approximately 1.5%. The sample taken for sequencing was PBMCs. The receptors were sampled from a man aged 25-40 years in good health and CMV-seronegative.

The rearrangement joins TRBV2 to TRBJ1-6, with no clear D. V lost 2 bases to trimming and J lost 2 bases, with 7 bases between them. The germline gives CDR1 SNHLY, CDR2 FYNNEI. This CDR3 is built from 15 residues. CDR3 sequence: CASSERGPYNSPLHF. CDR3 in DNA: TGTGCCAGCAGTGAAAGAGGGCCCTATAATTCACCCCTCCACTTT.

This clone came up once. This chain connects TRBV2 to TRBJ2-5; 8 bases fit TRBD2. Trimming at V came to 6 bases and at J to 5 bases, leaving 11 bases not matched to a gene. The CDR3 covers 15 residues. Germline V CDR1 and CDR2: SNHLY, FYNNEI. This chain's CDR3 is CASRATGLVWETQYF. In DNA, the CDR3 is TGTGCCAGCAGGGCTACGGGACTAGTTTGGGAGACCCAGTACTTC.

The rearrangement uses TRBV27 and TRBJ2-7; D gene ambiguous. The CDR3 totals 13 residues. V shed 5 bases and J shed 0 bases, with 8 bases lying between them. CDR1 and CDR2 (germline): MNHEY, SMNVEV (reference sequence). The DNA of the CDR3 is TGTGCCAGCAGTCCCGGTACCTCCTACGAGCAGTACTTC. It codes for CASSPGTSYEQYF.

V is TRBV4-1 and J is TRBJ1-5; D remains unclear. Germline-derived CDR1 and CDR2 are MGHRA and YSYEKL. V was trimmed by 4 bases and J by 5 bases, leaving 9 bases between them. The CDR3 length is 13 residues. CDR3 residues: CASSPLADQPQHF. In DNA form, the CDR3 reads TGCGCCAGCAGCCCACTAGCCGATCAGCCCCAGCATTTT.

The rearrangement joins TRBV6-1 to TRBJ1-1; 9 bases line up with TRBD1. V lost 1 base, J lost 11 bases, and 8 bases stayed unmatched. This CDR3 region has 14 residues. Per germline, CDR1 MNHNS and CDR2 SASEGT. In nucleotides, the CDR3 is TGTGCCAGCAGTGAAGGGACAGGGGTGATTAGGGCTTTCTTT. As protein: CASSEGTGVIRAFF.